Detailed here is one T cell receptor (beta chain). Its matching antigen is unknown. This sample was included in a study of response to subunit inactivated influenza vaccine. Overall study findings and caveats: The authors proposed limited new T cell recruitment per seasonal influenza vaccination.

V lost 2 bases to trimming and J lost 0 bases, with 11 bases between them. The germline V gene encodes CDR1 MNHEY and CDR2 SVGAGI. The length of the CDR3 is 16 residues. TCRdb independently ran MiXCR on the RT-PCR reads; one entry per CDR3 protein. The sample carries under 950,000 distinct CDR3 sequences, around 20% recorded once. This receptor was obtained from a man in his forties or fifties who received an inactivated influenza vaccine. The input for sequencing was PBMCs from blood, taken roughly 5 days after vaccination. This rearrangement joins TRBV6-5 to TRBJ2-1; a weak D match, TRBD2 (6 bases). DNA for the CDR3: TGTGCCAGCAGTTACGAGCGGGCGAGCTCCTACAATGAGCAGTTCTTC. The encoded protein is CASSYERASSYNEQFF.